This TCR beta chain is drawn from a study of control samples from healthy donors and cancer patients. Germline V gene data show CDR1 as MNHEY and CDR2 as SMNVEV (reference sequence). V was clipped by 6 bases and J by 2 bases, with 11 bases between them. The CDR3 is 14 residues long. This clone occurred once. Assay: immunoSEQ multiplex PCR; the TCRdb copy retains only in-frame clones and omits some. The repertoire has 75,000 to 95,000 clones, just over 90% of them found once; the top ten carry roughly 3.4%. This clonotype was sampled from a young woman in good health. The chain has TRBV27 and TRBJ1-3, with D possibly matching TRBD1 (5 bases). The sample comprised blood. In nucleotides, the CDR3 is TGTGCCAGCAGGACCCAGGGAGCTGGAAACACCATATATTTT. Translating it yields CASRTQGAGNTIYF.